This TCR beta chain was profiled in a study of response to subunit inactivated influenza vaccine. Study observations and caveats: Every seasonal influenza vaccination brings in few new T cells, the authors suggested.

This CDR3 has 14 amino acids. Germline loops: CDR1 SGHTS, CDR2 YDEGEE. V gave up 3 bases and J gave up 10 bases; unmatched junction bases: 9. Comments on this clonotype: The antigen remains unidentified.

MiXCR, applied by TCRdb to the RT-PCR reads, yields one record per CDR3 protein. The table includes roughly 630,000 distinct CDR3 sequences, 11% to 15% detected once. The receptor was derived from a man aged 45-60 years who received an inactivated influenza vaccine. The material sequenced was PBMCs from blood, taken 14 to 15 days before vaccination. The chain employs TRBV5-8 and TRBJ2-1; 8 nucleotides match TRBD1. This CDR3 is CASSWTGRGDEQFF. In DNA, the CDR3 is TGTGCCAGCAGCTGGACAGGGCGAGGGGACGAGCAGTTCTTC.